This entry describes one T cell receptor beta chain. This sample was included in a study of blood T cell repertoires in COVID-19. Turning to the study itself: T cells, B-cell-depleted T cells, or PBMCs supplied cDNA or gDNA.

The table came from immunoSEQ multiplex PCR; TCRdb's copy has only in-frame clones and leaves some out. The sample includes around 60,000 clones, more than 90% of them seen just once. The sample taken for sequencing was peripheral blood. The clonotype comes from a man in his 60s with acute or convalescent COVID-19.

The CDR3 DNA is TGTGCCAGCAGCCTCCGGACTAGCGAGACAGATACGCAGTATTTT. It codes for CASSLRTSETDTQYF. V usage is TRBV3-1 (or the pseudogene TRBV3-2) and J usage is TRBJ2-3; 9 nucleotides align to TRBD2. The germline CDR1 and CDR2 sequences are LGHDT and YNNKEL (reference sequence). This CDR3 is 15 amino acids long. V gave up 4 bases and J gave up 3 bases; unmatched junction bases: 5.